Shown below are 11 T cell receptor beta chains from a single sample sequenced in a study of blood T cell repertoires in COVID-19 (dated by TCRdb to between 2020 and 2021). Library preparation was by the immunoSEQ multiplex PCR assay. TCRdb provides this immuneACCESS table in a form limited to in-frame rearrangements. Some clones are lacking; in checked studies, under half of them reflect an unresolved V gene, and why the rest are absent is not known. Recorded for this sample are a few hundred thousand clones; about 86% of them occurred a single time. About a tenth of the sample belongs to the ten largest clones. The material sequenced was PBMCs or T cells enriched from blood (not recorded which). These receptors originate from a woman aged 50 to 60 who had recovered from COVID-19.

The chain has TRBV3-1 (or the pseudogene TRBV3-2) and TRBJ2-2, with 10 bases that match TRBD2. V shed 3 bases, J shed 6 bases, and the junction held 7 bases outside the gene matches. Germline V gene lookup returns CDR1 LGHDT and CDR2 YNNKEL (reference sequence). This CDR3 spans 16 amino acids. In DNA form, the CDR3 reads TGTGCCAGCAGCCACTATAGCGGGGGGCATCCCGGGGAGCTGTTTTTT. This encodes CASSHYSGGHPGELFF.

This clone showed up just once. The genes are TRBV25-1 and TRBJ1-1, with D uncertain. Per germline, CDR1 MGHDK and CDR2 SYGVNS. V was trimmed by 10 bases and J by 0 bases, leaving 12 bases between them. This CDR3 has 13 amino acids. CDR3 DNA sequence: TGTGCCACCGTTGACACCATGAACACTGAAGCTTTCTTT. As protein: CATVDTMNTEAFF.

V and J are TRBV5-1 and TRBJ2-3, with 10 positions matching TRBD2. CDR3 size: 18 residues. The J segment lost 3 bases and the V segment lost 3 bases, leaving 13 bases of the junction unmatched. Germline V gene sequence: CDR1 SGHRS, CDR2 YFSETQ. CDR3: CASSSGRLAGVKTDTQYF. CDR3 coding DNA: TGCGCCAGCAGCTCCGGAAGGCTAGCGGGGGTAAAGACAGATACGCAGTATTTT.

The gene calls are TRBV7-3 and TRBJ2-3; no clear D gene. V was trimmed by 4 bases and J by 1 base, leaving 6 bases between them. Germline V CDR1 and CDR2: SGHTA, FQGTGA. The CDR3 runs to 13 residues. The CDR3 DNA is TGTGCCAGCAGCTCCCGTGGCACAGATACGCAGTATTTT. Amino acid sequence: CASSSRGTDTQYF.

The rearrangement joins TRBV7-2 to TRBJ2-7; maybe TRBD2 (7 bases). Germline V CDR1 and CDR2: SGHTA, FQGNSA. CDR3 length: 14 amino acids. The ends were cut back, 0 bases at V and 5 bases at J, with 11 bases in the middle. CDR3 bases: TGTGCCAGCAGCTTAGCGGGGGGGCCCCACGAGCAGTACTTC. Protein product: CASSLAGGPHEQYF.

The CDR3: CASRSDSLYEQYF. The CDR3 coding sequence is TGTGCCAGCAGGTCCGACAGCCTCTACGAGCAGTACTTC. The rearrangement uses TRBV7-9 and TRBJ2-7; D might be TRBD1 (5 bases). CDR1 and CDR2 from the germline V gene are SEHNR and FQNEAQ (reference sequence). Trimming removed 6 bases from V and 3 bases from J, with 12 bases in between. This CDR3 has 13 residues.

V usage is TRBV27 and J usage is TRBJ2-1; 12 bases fit TRBD2. The length of the CDR3 is 17 residues. Germline V gene lookup returns CDR1 MNHEY and CDR2 SMNVEV (reference sequence). V was clipped by 5 bases and J by 8 bases; unmatched bases: 13. The CDR3 DNA is TGTGCCAGCAGTCCGGGACTAGCGGGCCTCCCTGGGTATGAGCAGTTCTTC. Translating it yields CASSPGLAGLPGYEQFF.

Points on this clone: The same CDR3 can be traced to other DNA sequences in this sample. The chain couples TRBV19 to TRBJ1-1, with D hard to call. The CDR3 is 13 amino acids. Between the trimmed V and J ends, which lost 3 bases and 4 bases, there was a span of 9 bases. Looked up from germline, CDR1 is LNHDA and CDR2 is SQIVND (reference sequence). The CDR3 DNA sequence: TGTGCCAGTAGTATCCCCCGGGGCACTGAAGCTTTCTTT. Translating it yields CASSIPRGTEAFF.

The chain employs TRBV7-2 and TRBJ1-5; D unclear. In germline, CDR1 is SGHTA, CDR2 FQGNSA. CDR3 length: 18 residues. Trimming removed 5 bases from V and 0 bases from J, with 20 bases in between. CDR3 sequence: CASSKRRSDQISNQPQHF. The CDR3 DNA sequence: TGTGCCAGCAGCAAAAGGCGGTCAGATCAAATTAGCAATCAGCCCCAGCATTTT.

This clone showed up just once. The V call is TRBV9, the J call TRBJ2-7, with 8 positions matching TRBD2. Losses at the gene ends were 0 bases for V and 4 bases for J; bases not matched to a gene: 12. Germline CDR1 is SGDLS and CDR2 is YYNGEE. The CDR3 has 17 residues. In nucleotides, the CDR3 is TGTGCCAGCAGCGTAGCTACGGTTGAGCGGGGGAGTTACGAGCAGTACTTC. It codes for CASSVATVERGSYEQYF.

This chain uses TRBV29-1 with TRBJ2-2, with TRBD1 as a possible D gene (5 bases). The germline V and J ends were trimmed by 5 bases and 0 bases, with 13 bases remaining between them. The CDR3 runs 15 residues. CDR1 is SQVTM and CDR2 is ANQGSEA in the germline V gene. The CDR3 region has the DNA TGCAGCGTTTTTTCCAGGGTTTCGAACACCGGGGAGCTGTTTTTT. Its protein product is CSVFSRVSNTGELFF.